These 14 T cell receptor beta chains came from one sample sequenced in a study of patients and donors after allogeneic stem cell transplantation. From the RT-PCR reads, TCRdb called clonotypes with MiXCR, one entry per CDR3 protein. Among approximately 200,000 distinct CDR3 sequences listed, 38% were seen once. Sequencing input: blood, either unsorted or a sorted T cell fraction (not recorded which). These receptors were collected from a human donor who was either an allogeneic HSCT recipient or a stem cell or donor lymphocyte infusion donor (not recorded which). It is not recorded whose cells these are; they may come from a transplant donor.

The CDR3 region is CASSPQGSYNEQFF. CDR3 DNA sequence: TGCGCCAGCAGTCCACAGGGTTCGTACAATGAGCAGTTCTTC. The V gene is TRBV10-2, the J gene TRBJ2-1; possibly TRBD1 for D (6 bases). The CDR3 has 14 residues. Germline CDR1 reads WSHSY; CDR2 reads SAAADI. V dropped 5 bases and J dropped 4 bases, with 12 bases sitting between them.

This clonotype was detected a few times. In nucleotides, the CDR3 is TGTGCCACCCACGGAGCGGGGTTTAAGACCCAGTACTTC. Protein sequence: CATHGAGFKTQYF. The chain employs TRBV28 and TRBJ2-5, with TRBD2 matching over 7 bases. The CDR3 contains 13 residues. V gave up 10 bases and J gave up 6 bases; unmatched junction bases: 11. Germline CDR1 is MDHEN and CDR2 is SYDVKM. Full variable domain (outside the CDR3, taken from reference TRBV28 and TRBJ2-5): DVKVTQSSRYLVKRTGEKVFLECVQDMDHENMFWYRQDPGLGLRLIYFSYDVKMKEKGDIPEGYSVSREKKERFSLILESASTNQTSMYLCATHGAGFKTQYFGPGTRLLVL.

There are a few counts of this clonotype. The chain uses TRBV12-3 or TRBV12-4 and TRBJ2-7; D unclear. Trimming left V 3 bases short and J 3 bases short, with 6 bases between. There are 12 residues in the CDR3. The chain's CDR3 is CASSFSVYEQYF. CDR3 DNA sequence: TGTGCCAGCAGTTTCTCTGTCTACGAGCAGTACTTC.

This clonotype was picked up a small number of times. The J gene is TRBJ2-7, the V gene TRBV20-1; possible D gene TRBD1, 5 bases. V was clipped by 3 bases and J by 2 bases, with 20 bases between them. The germline V gene has CDR1 DFQATT and CDR2 SNEGSKA (reference sequence). The CDR3 runs 16 residues. This CDR3 reads CSARPYDLDTTYEQYF. The CDR3 nucleotides are TGCAGTGCTAGGCCATATGACCTGGACACCACCTACGAGCAGTACTTC.

This chain uses TRBV20-1 with TRBJ1-5, with 9 bases identical to TRBD1. CDR1 is DFQATT, CDR2 SNEGSKA, per germline (reference sequence). This CDR3 region has 14 residues. Unmatched junction bases numbered 6, after V lost 5 bases and J lost 4 bases. CDR3 nucleotide sequence: TGCAGTGCTGGGAAGGACAGGGGAAATCAGCCCCAGCATTTT. It yields the protein CSAGKDRGNQPQHF.

The V and J genes are TRBV2 and TRBJ1-3; D is unclear. V dropped 1 base and J dropped 4 bases, with 14 bases sitting between them. This CDR3 comprises 16 residues. Germline V gene lookup returns CDR1 SNHLY and CDR2 FYNNEI. The CDR3 sequence is CASSEGASGSGNTIYF. CDR3 bases: TGTGCCAGCAGTGAAGGAGCATCGGGATCAGGAAACACCATATATTTT.

This clonotype occurred a few times. V usage is TRBV5-1 and J usage is TRBJ1-1, with D maybe TRBD1 (5 bases). The CDR3 length is 13 residues. V was clipped by 4 bases and J by 2 bases, with 9 bases between them. Germline CDR1 and CDR2: SGHRS and YFSETQ. This CDR3 is CASSDQGNTEAFF. In DNA, the CDR3 is TGCGCCAGCAGCGATCAGGGTAACACTGAAGCTTTCTTT.

The CDR3 is CSAGRGQGLHGYTF. CDR3 coding DNA: TGCAGTGCTGGACGGGGACAGGGCCTCCATGGCTACACCTTC. The J gene is TRBJ1-2, the V gene TRBV20-1, with 9 positions matching TRBD1. The CDR3 covers 14 residues. The V gene's germline CDR1 is DFQATT and CDR2 SNEGSKA (reference sequence). With 5 bases clipped from V and 6 bases from J, the junction kept 10 bases outside the gene matches.

A few counts support this clonotype. The chain recombines TRBV27 with TRBJ1-6; no clear D. The CDR3 runs to 12 residues. V lost 4 bases and J 7 bases, leaving 5 bases between the germline ends. The germline CDR1 and CDR2 sequences are MNHEY and SMNVEV (reference sequence). CDR3 protein: CASSWLNSPLHF. The DNA for the CDR3 is TGTGCCAGCAGTTGGCTCAATTCACCCCTCCACTTT.

V gene TRBV6-2 or TRBV6-3 combines with J gene TRBJ1-1; D unresolved. CDR3 length: 13 amino acids. Trimming cost V 6 bases and J 5 bases, with 13 bases left between them. Germline-derived CDR1 and CDR2 are MNHEY and SVGEGT. The DNA of the CDR3 is TGTGCCAGCAGCCCGGAGTTTCGTACTGAAGCTTTCTTT. It yields the protein CASSPEFRTEAFF.

This clonotype was detected a few times. The chain combines TRBV3-1 with TRBJ1-1; no clear D gene. CDR1 is LGHDT, CDR2 YNNKEL, per germline (reference sequence). The CDR3 runs to 14 residues. Trimming stripped 2 bases from V and 0 bases from J, with 7 bases between. The CDR3 protein is CASSQSPMNTEAFF. DNA of the CDR3: TGTGCCAGCAGCCAAAGTCCGATGAACACTGAAGCTTTCTTT.

The rearrangement uses TRBV9 and TRBJ1-6; TRBD1 aligns across 9 bases. CDR3 size: 17 residues. The germline V gene has CDR1 SGDLS and CDR2 YYNGEE. V lost 4 bases, J lost 0 bases, and 5 bases stayed unmatched. The CDR3 region has the DNA TGTGCCAGCAGCCCCGGACAGGGGAGCTCCTATAATTCACCCCTCCACTTT. This codes for CASSPGQGSSYNSPLHF.

The chain recombines TRBV5-1 with TRBJ2-3; a possible D gene is TRBD1 (6 bases). V was trimmed by 0 bases and J by 2 bases, leaving 10 bases between them. Germline loops: CDR1 SGHRS, CDR2 YFSETQ. The length of the CDR3 is 15 residues. CDR3 DNA sequence: TGCGCCAGCAGCTTGGAAGGGGGAGTCACAGATACGCAGTATTTT. Residues: CASSLEGGVTDTQYF.

This chain connects TRBV9 to TRBJ1-1; D possibly corresponds to TRBD1 (5 bases). The V end was cut by 2 bases, the J end by 3 bases, with 14 bases between. Germline V gene sequence: CDR1 SGDLS, CDR2 YYNGEE. The CDR3 length is 15 residues. The CDR3: CASSVGTYGHTEAFF. The CDR3 nucleotides are TGTGCCAGCAGCGTTGGGACCTACGGTCACACTGAAGCTTTCTTT.